This note documents a single T cell receptor beta chain sequence. The antigen is undetermined. This sample was included in a study of T cells in Graves' hyperthyroidism and ophthalmopathy. The CDR3 is 14 residues long. Trimming at V came to 6 bases and at J to 0 bases, leaving 7 bases not matched to a gene. CDR1 and CDR2 from the germline V gene are DFQATT and SNEGSKA (reference sequence). Authors of the study amplified TCR beta CDR3 regions from RNA transcripts. An initial round of RT-PCR targeting the TCR CDR3 relied on the HTBI primer set. TCRdb called the multiplex PCR reads again in MiXCR, with one record for every CDR3 protein. Of about 760,000 distinct CDR3 sequences in the sample, 35% were seen once. Whole-study results and caveats: The model forecast ophthalmopathy, anticipating it by a median around 6.5 months before onset. Most thyroid clonotypes expanded above 0.001 appeared in blood too.

Uncontrolled infection, other autoimmune disease, pregnancy or lactation disqualified patients from enrolment. Cells are PBMCs isolated from more than 8.5 ml of fresh blood. The specimen sequenced was blood. This receptor was identified in a woman between 40 and 55 years old with Graves' hyperthyroidism. The chain links TRBV20-1 to TRBJ2-7, with TRBD2 matching 8 bases. The CDR3 DNA follows: TGCAGTGCCCTTTCCGGGACTAGCTCCTACGAGCAGTACTTC. Translating it yields CSALSGTSSYEQYF.